This T cell receptor (beta chain) came from a study of T cells after yellow fever vaccination. The study's findings and limits: A small proportion of clonotypes was detected in both the CD4 and CD8 compartments. Once the booster was given, most primary-vaccination clones reappeared, at just under 98% for CD4 and over 70% for CD8.

Note on this clonotype: Its antigen is undetermined.

Trimming removed 4 bases from V and 0 bases from J; junction bases left unmatched: 6. In germline, CDR1 is MNHEY, CDR2 SMNVEV (reference sequence). This CDR3 has 16 amino acids. A universal primer site and UMIs were added as TCR cDNA was made by 5'RACE template switching. TCRdb processed the 5' RACE reads anew with MiXCR; each CDR3 protein has one entry. The sample lists approximately 170,000 distinct CDR3 sequences; 8% to 13% were seen once. The starting material was CD8+ T cells sorted from PBMCs, obtained 15 days after the yellow fever booster vaccination. The gene calls are TRBV27 and TRBJ2-3, with TRBD2 matching 8 bases. The TCR originated in a man between 18 and 35 years old who received the YFV17D yellow fever vaccine. CDR3 in DNA: TGTGCCAGCAGTTCTTGGACTAGCACGAGCACAGATACGCAGTATTTT. Residues: CASSSWTSTSTDTQYF.